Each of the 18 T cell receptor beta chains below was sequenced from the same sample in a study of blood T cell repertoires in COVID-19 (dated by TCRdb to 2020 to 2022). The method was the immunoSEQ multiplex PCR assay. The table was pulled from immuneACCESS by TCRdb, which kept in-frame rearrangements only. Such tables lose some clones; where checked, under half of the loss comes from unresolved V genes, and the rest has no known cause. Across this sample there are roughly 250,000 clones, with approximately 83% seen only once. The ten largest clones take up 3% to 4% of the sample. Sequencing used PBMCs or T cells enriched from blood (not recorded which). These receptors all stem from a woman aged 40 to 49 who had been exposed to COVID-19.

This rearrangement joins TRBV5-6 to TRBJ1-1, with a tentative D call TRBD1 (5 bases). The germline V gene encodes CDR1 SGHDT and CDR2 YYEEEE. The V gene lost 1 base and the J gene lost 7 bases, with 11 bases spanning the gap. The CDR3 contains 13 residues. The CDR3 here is CASSLRQGSEAFF. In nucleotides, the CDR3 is TGTGCCAGCAGCTTGCGTCAGGGCAGTGAAGCTTTCTTT.

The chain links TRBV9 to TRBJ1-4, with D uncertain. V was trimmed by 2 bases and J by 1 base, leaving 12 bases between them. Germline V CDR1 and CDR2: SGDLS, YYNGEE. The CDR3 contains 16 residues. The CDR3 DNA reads TGTGCCAGCAGCGTCGGCGACTTAGGAACTAATGAAAAACTGTTTTTT. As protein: CASSVGDLGTNEKLFF.

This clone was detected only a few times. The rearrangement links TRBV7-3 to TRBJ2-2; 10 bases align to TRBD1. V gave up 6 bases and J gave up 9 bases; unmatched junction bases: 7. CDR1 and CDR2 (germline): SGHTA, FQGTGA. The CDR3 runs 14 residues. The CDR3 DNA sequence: TGTGCCAGCAGAGGACAGGGGGAGGCGCGGGAGCTGTTTTTT. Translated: CASRGQGEARELFF.

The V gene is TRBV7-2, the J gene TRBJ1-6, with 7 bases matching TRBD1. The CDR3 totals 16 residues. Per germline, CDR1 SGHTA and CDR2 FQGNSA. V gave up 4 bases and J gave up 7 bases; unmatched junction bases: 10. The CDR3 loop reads CASSSTTGPLNSPLHF. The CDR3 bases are TGTGCCAGCAGCTCGACGACAGGGCCCCTCAATTCACCCCTCCACTTT.

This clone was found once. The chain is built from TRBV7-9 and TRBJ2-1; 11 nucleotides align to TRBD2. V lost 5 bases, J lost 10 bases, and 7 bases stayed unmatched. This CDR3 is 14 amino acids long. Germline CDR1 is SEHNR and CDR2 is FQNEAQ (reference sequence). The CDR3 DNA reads TGTGCCAGCAGCCCAACTAGCGGGGGCGGGGAGCAGTTCTTC. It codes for CASSPTSGGGEQFF.

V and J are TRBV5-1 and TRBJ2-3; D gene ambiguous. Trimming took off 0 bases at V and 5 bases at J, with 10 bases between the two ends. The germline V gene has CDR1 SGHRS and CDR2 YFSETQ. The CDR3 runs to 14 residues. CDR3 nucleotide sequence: TGCGCCAGCAGCTTGGAAAGAGCCGAAGATACGCAGTATTTT. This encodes CASSLERAEDTQYF.

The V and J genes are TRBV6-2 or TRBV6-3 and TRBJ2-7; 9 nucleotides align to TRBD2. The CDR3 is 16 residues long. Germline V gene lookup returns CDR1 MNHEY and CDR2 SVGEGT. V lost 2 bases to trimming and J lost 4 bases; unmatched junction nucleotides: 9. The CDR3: CASSYVGGGASYEQYF. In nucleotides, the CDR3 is TGTGCCAGCAGTTACGTCGGCGGGGGGGCCTCATACGAGCAGTACTTC.

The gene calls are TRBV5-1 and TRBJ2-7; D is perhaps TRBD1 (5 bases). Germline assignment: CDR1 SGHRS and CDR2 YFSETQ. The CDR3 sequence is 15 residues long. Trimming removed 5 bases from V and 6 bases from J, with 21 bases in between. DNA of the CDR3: TGCGCCAGCAGTCATTCTGACAGATACTCTGGCGAGCAGTACTTC. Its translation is CASSHSDRYSGEQYF.

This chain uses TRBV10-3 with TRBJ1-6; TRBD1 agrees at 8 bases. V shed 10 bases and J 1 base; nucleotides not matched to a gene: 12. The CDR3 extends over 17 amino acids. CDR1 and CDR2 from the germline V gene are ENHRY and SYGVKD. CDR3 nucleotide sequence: TGTGCCACCGAGGACAGGGATGGGTTGTCCTATAATTCACCCCTCCACTTT. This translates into CATEDRDGLSYNSPLHF.

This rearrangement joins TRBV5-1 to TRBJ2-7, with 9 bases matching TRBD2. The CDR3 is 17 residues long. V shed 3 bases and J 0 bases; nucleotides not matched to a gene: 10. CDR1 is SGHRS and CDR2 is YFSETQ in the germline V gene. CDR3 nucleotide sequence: TGCGCCAGCAGCTCCCTTAGCGGGGGCAAAAGCTCCTACGAGCAGTACTTC. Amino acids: CASSSLSGGKSSYEQYF. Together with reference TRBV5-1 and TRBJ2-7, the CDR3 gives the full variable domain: KAGVTQTPRYLIKTRGQQVTLSCSPISGHRSVSWYQQTPGQGLQFLFEYFSETQRNKGNFPGRFSGRQFSNSRSEMNVSTLELGDSALYLCASSSLSGGKSSYEQYFGPGTRLTVT.

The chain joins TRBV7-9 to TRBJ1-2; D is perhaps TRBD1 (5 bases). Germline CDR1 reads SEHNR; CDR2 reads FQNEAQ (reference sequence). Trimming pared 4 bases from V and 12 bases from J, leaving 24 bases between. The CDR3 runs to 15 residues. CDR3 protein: CASSSTGWVGMENTF. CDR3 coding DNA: TGTGCCAGCAGCTCAACAGGCTGGGTAGGGATGGAGAACACCTTC.

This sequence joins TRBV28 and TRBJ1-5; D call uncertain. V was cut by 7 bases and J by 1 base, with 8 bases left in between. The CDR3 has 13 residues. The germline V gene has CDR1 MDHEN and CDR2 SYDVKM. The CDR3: CASKGGSNQPQHF. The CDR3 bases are TGTGCCAGCAAAGGAGGAAGCAATCAGCCCCAGCATTTT.

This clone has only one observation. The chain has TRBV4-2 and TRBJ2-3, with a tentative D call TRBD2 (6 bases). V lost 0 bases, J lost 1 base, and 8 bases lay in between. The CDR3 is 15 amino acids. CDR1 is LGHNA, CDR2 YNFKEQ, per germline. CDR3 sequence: CASSQDRRGTDTQYF. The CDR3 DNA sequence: TGTGCCAGCAGCCAAGATAGGAGGGGCACAGATACGCAGTATTTT.

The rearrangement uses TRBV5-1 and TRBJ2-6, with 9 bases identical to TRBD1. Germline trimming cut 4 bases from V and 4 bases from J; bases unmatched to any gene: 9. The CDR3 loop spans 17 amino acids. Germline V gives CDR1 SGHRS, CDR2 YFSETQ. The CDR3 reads CASSPGTGSPGANVLTF. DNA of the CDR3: TGCGCCAGCAGCCCCGGGACAGGGTCGCCCGGGGCCAACGTCCTGACTTTC.

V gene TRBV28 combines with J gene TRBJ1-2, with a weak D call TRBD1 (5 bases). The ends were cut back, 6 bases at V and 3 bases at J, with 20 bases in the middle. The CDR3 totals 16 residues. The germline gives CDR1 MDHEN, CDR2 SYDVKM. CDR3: CASSSSLPQDHYGYTF. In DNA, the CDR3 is TGTGCCAGCAGCTCTTCGCTCCCACAGGACCACTATGGCTACACCTTC.

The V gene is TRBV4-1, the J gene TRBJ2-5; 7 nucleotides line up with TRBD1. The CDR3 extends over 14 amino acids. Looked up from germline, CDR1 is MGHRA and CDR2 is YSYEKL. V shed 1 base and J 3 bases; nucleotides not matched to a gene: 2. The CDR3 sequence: CASSQGQGEETQYF. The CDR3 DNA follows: TGCGCCAGCAGCCAAGGACAGGGCGAAGAGACCCAGTACTTC.

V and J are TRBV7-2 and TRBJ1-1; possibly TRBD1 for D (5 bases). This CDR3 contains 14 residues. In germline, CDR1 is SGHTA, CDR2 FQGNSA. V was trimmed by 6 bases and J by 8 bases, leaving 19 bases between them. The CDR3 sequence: CASRPTVGAGEAFF. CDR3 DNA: TGTGCCAGCAGGCCTACAGTAGGGGCGGGGGAAGCTTTCTTT.

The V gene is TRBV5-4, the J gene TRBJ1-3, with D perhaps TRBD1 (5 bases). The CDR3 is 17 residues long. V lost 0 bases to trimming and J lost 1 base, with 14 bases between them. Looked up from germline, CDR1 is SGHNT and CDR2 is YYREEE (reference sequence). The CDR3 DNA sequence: TGTGCCAGCAGCTTGGGCGGAAGGGGCGCGTCTGGAAACACCATATATTTT. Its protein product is CASSLGGRGASGNTIYF. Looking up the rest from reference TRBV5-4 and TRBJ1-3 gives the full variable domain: ETGVTQSPTHLIKTRGQQVTLRCSSQSGHNTVSWYQQALGQGPQFIFQYYREEENGRGNFPPRFSGLQFPNYSSELNVNALELDDSALYLCASSLGGRGASGNTIYFGEGSWLTVV.